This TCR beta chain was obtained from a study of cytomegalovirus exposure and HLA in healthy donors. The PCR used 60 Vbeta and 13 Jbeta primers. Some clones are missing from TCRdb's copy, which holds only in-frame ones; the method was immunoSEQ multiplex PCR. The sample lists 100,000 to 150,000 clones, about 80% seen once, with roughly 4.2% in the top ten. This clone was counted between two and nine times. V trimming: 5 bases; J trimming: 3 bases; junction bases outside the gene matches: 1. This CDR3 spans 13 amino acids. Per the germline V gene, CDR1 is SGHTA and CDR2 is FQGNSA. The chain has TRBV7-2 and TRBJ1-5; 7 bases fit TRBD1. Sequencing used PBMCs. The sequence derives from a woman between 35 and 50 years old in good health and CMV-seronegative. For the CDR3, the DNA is TGTGCCAGCAGCGGACAGGACAATCAGCCCCAGCATTTT. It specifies CASSGQDNQPQHF.